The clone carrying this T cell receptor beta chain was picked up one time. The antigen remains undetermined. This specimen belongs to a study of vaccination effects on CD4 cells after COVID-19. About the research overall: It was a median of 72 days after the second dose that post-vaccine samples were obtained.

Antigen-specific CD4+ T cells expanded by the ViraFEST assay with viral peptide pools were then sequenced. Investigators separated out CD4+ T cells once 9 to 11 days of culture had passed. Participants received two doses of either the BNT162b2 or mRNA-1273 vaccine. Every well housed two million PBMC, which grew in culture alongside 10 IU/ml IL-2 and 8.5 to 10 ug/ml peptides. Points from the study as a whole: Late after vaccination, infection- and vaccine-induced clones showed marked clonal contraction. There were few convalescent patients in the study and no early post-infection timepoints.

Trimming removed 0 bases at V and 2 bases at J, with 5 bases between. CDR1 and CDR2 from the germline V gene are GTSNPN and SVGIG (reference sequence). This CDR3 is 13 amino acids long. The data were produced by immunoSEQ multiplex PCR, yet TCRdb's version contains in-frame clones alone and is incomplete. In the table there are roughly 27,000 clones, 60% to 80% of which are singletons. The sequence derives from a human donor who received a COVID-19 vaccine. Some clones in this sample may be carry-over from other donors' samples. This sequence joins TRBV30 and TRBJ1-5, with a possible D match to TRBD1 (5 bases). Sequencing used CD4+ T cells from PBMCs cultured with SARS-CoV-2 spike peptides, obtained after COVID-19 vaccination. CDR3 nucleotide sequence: TGTGCCTGGAGTGTAGGGGGCAATCAGCCCCAGCATTTT. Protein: CAWSVGGNQPQHF.